This T cell receptor (beta chain) was recovered during a study of cytomegalovirus exposure and HLA in healthy donors. Study observations and caveats: The productive fraction for most TCR beta V segments was about 87% or about 30% in an earlier analysis. With further analysis later on, most CMV-associated TCR beta chains appeared HLA-restricted. Being indistinguishable, some V segments were excluded, TRBV6-2 and TRBV6-3 among them.

The PCR contained 60 Vbeta and 13 Jbeta primers. The table came from immunoSEQ multiplex PCR; TCRdb's copy has only in-frame clones and leaves some out. The data show approximately 190,000 clones, around 64% seen once. The CDR3 loop spans 13 amino acids. V lost 6 bases to trimming and J lost 1 base, with 9 bases between them. Per the germline V gene, CDR1 is MNHEY and CDR2 is SVGAGI. Note on this clone: No antigen is known for it.

Sequenced material: PBMCs. The chain uses TRBV6-5 and TRBJ1-1; no clear D. The sequence came from a man aged 40-50 years in good health and CMV-seropositive. CDR3 protein: CASSQYGNTEAFF. In DNA, the CDR3 is TGTGCCAGCAGCCAGTATGGGAACACTGAAGCTTTCTTT.